This T cell receptor (beta chain) was observed in a study of metastatic and nonmetastatic thyroid tumors. TCRdb re-clonotyped the PCR reads through MiXCR. The repertoire includes about 70,000 clones, around 19% of them detected once, and roughly 12% sits in the top ten. Nobody among the patients had been given any treatment before thyroid surgery. The source material was blood. The source of this sequence is a female donor with papillary thyroid cancer or a benign thyroid nodule (not recorded which). Some clones in this sample may be carry-over from other donors' samples.

The CDR3 nucleotides are TGCAGTGCTAGAGCGGCTAGCGGGAGGTCTTTGAACTCCTACGAGCAGTACTTC. Its translation is CSARAASGRSLNSYEQYF. The rearrangement joins TRBV20-1 to TRBJ2-7; 11 bases align to TRBD2. The V segment lost 1 base and the J segment 0 bases; nucleotides outside the gene matches: 11. Germline-derived CDR1 and CDR2 are DFQATT and SNEGSKA (reference sequence). This CDR3 region has 18 residues.